This T cell receptor (beta chain) comes out of a study of cytomegalovirus exposure and HLA in healthy donors. General study findings and limits: Later, an analysis found that common viral pathogens appeared to be linked with several of the most significant clusters. The study dropped some indistinguishable V segments, TRBV6-2 and TRBV6-3 among them. When a later analysis compared HLA-associated TCR beta chains with equally common others, the HLA-associated chains turned out to be more clonally expanded and to have lower generation probabilities.

Of note for this clone: Its specificity is unknown.

The PCR had 60 Vbeta and 13 Jbeta primers. As handled by the study authors: Approximately 83 million unique TCR beta chains, about 12 million shared, were counted in a later analysis. Using immunoSEQ multiplex PCR, the repertoire was profiled, and TCRdb retains in-frame clones only, with some absent. That table supplies the V and J calls and clone size; D and trimming were determined from the DNA. The table includes some 130,000 clones, approximately 85% detected once. The CDR3 is made up of 14 amino acids. Germline loops: CDR1 MNHNS, CDR2 SASEGT. With 7 bases clipped from V and 0 bases from J, the junction kept 3 bases outside the gene matches.

The sample consisted of PBMCs. The sequence derives from a woman younger than 45 in good health and CMV-seropositive. The V call is TRBV6-1, the J call TRBJ1-3; 7 nucleotides line up with TRBD1. This chain's CDR3 is CASTGQTSGNTIYF. In DNA, the CDR3 is TGTGCCAGCACGGGACAGACCTCTGGAAACACCATATATTTT.